Following are 23 T cell receptor beta chains from one sample sequenced in a study of T cell repertoires in cytomegalovirus infection (dated by TCRdb to 2018 to 2020). Instrument on record: Illumina HiSeq 1500. In TCRdb, the public reads were trimmed at Q25 with fastp and aligned with MiXCR, with productive beta chains retained. Merged by CDR3 protein, the rows form single entries marked with the most common genes and DNA. The sample table holds about 830,000 distinct CDR3 sequences, of which about 30% were seen once. In total, the top ten clones hold around 12% of the sample. No antigens are known for them. What this sample's treatment or condition label stands for: in vitro stimulation with specific CMV peptide epitopes to enrich CMV-specific T cells. Sequenced material: cultured CD8+ T cells from PBMCs, taken from culture after CMV antigen stimulation. These receptor sequences come from a human donor in good health (CMV status not recorded). Some clones in this sample may be carry-over from other donors' samples.

The chain's CDR3 is CASSFGFLNSNQPQHF. Written as DNA, the CDR3 is TGTGCCAGCAGTTTCGGGTTCCTAAATAGCAATCAGCCCCAGCATTTT. The genes are TRBV12-3 or TRBV12-4 and TRBJ1-5, with D unclear. V lost 3 bases, J lost 0 bases, and 12 bases lay in between. The CDR3 length is 16 residues.

There are a few counts of this clonotype. The chain combines TRBV12-5 with TRBJ1-3, with unresolved D. The V gene lost 1 base and the J gene lost 1 base, with 8 bases spanning the gap. Germline assignment: CDR1 LGHNT and CDR2 FRNRAP. The CDR3 contains 15 residues. The CDR3 coding sequence is TGTGCTAGTGGTTTGGGGGAATTGTCTGGAAACACCATATATTTT. It encodes CASGLGELSGNTIYF.

The chain recombines TRBV4-2 with TRBJ1-1, with 8 bases aligning to TRBD1. Per the germline V gene, CDR1 is LGHNA and CDR2 is YNFKEQ. Trimming took 2 bases from V and 3 from J; bases not matched to a gene: 5. CDR3 length: 15 residues. This CDR3 reads CASSQWTGLDTEAFF. DNA of the CDR3: TGTGCCAGCAGCCAATGGACAGGGTTGGACACTGAAGCTTTCTTT.

This chain uses TRBV29-1 with TRBJ2-2; D remains unclear. CDR3 size: 14 residues. The germline gives CDR1 SQVTM, CDR2 ANQGSEA. The V end was cut by 2 bases, the J end by 0 bases, with 7 bases between. Written as DNA, the CDR3 is TGCAGCGTTGAAAAGGCTGCGAACACCGGGGAGCTGTTTTTT. The encoded protein is CSVEKAANTGELFF.

The chain employs TRBV7-9 and TRBJ1-2; a weak D match, TRBD1 (5 bases). Trimming took off 1 base at V and 4 bases at J, with 13 bases between the two ends. The CDR3 sequence is 15 residues long. CDR1 SEHNR and CDR2 FQNEAQ come from the germline V gene (reference sequence). The DNA for the CDR3 is TGTGCCAGCAGCTTAGGAAGGGGAAACCTCTATGGCTACACCTTC. It encodes CASSLGRGNLYGYTF.

Ten or more counts support this clonotype. V is TRBV12-3 or TRBV12-4 and J is TRBJ1-1; TRBD1 is a possible D gene (5 bases). Trimming left V 4 bases short and J 6 bases short, with 9 bases between. There are 12 residues in the CDR3. The CDR3 loop reads CASSSGLAEAFF. The CDR3, as DNA: TGTGCCAGCAGTTCAGGGTTGGCTGAAGCTTTCTTT.

The chain is built from TRBV29-1 and TRBJ2-2; D ambiguous. The germline V and J ends were trimmed by 4 bases and 3 bases, with 9 bases remaining between them. Germline CDR1 and CDR2: SQVTM and ANQGSEA. The CDR3 spans 13 residues. The CDR3 reads CSVGRVDTGELFF. CDR3 nucleotide sequence: TGCAGCGTTGGTAGGGTGGACACCGGGGAGCTGTTTTTT.

This clonotype was counted many times. CDR3 loop: CASSLGPQHREKLFF. Written as DNA, the CDR3 is TGTGCCAGCAGCTTAGGACCTCAACACCGGGAAAAACTGTTTTTT. This chain joins TRBV7-6 and TRBJ1-4; D unresolved. The CDR3 length is 15 residues. CDR1 is SGHVS and CDR2 is FNYEAQ in the germline V gene. The V end lost 1 base, the J end lost 8 bases, and 14 bases lay between the germline ends.

The chain carries TRBV6-6 and TRBJ1-1; no clear D gene. The CDR3 length is 12 residues. V lost 4 bases and J lost 7, with 10 bases in between. The germline gives CDR1 MNHNY, CDR2 SVGAGI (reference sequence). The CDR3 DNA follows: TGTGCCAGCAGTTGGGCGATGGTTGAAGCTTTCTTT. It translates to CASSWAMVEAFF.

Only a few counts were recorded for this clonotype. This rearrangement joins TRBV6-5 to TRBJ1-2; possible D gene TRBD1, 6 bases. The length of the CDR3 is 17 residues. Per the germline V gene, CDR1 is MNHEY and CDR2 is SVGAGI. V was trimmed by 0 bases and J by 6 bases, leaving 20 bases between them. The CDR3 loop reads CASSYSRGGGNEDGYTF. As DNA, the CDR3 is TGTGCCAGCAGTTACTCGAGAGGGGGAGGAAATGAGGATGGCTACACCTTC.

This sequence joins TRBV5-6 and TRBJ2-3; no definite D call. The CDR3 runs 14 residues. Germline values: CDR1 SGHDT, CDR2 YYEEEE. V lost 1 base and J 1 base, leaving 7 bases between the germline ends. The CDR3 spells CASSLPRGTDTQYF. CDR3 nucleotides: TGTGCCAGCAGCTTGCCGAGAGGCACAGATACGCAGTATTTT.

This chain uses TRBV27 with TRBJ2-1; TRBD2 matches at 7 bases. Unmatched junction bases numbered 12, after V lost 10 bases and J lost 3 bases. The CDR3 is 15 residues long. Germline V gives CDR1 MNHEY, CDR2 SMNVEV (reference sequence). CDR3 protein: CATLGRGTYYNEQFF. The CDR3 DNA reads as TGTGCCACCCTAGGGCGGGGGACCTACTACAATGAGCAGTTCTTC.

J is TRBJ2-7 and V is TRBV5-4, with D possibly being TRBD1 (6 bases). The CDR3 covers 13 residues. The germline V gene encodes CDR1 SGHNT and CDR2 YYREEE (reference sequence). V shed 0 bases and J shed 6 bases, with 10 bases lying between them. The CDR3 DNA reads as TGTGCCAGCAGCTTGGAGGACAGAGGCGAGCAGTACGTC. Residues: CASSLEDRGEQYV.

This chain connects TRBV6-5 to TRBJ1-6; 9 nucleotides line up with TRBD1. Trimming removed 7 bases from V and 5 bases from J; junction bases left unmatched: 6. The CDR3 runs 15 residues. Looked up from germline, CDR1 is MNHEY and CDR2 is SVGAGI. The CDR3, as DNA: TGTGCCAGCACCCTCCGGACAGGGGATAATTCACCCCTCCACTTT. As protein: CASTLRTGDNSPLHF.

This clonotype was picked up one time. The rearrangement links TRBV7-6 to TRBJ2-2; 7 bases match TRBD1. Germline CDR1 is SGHVS and CDR2 is FNYEAQ. J was trimmed by 3 bases and V by 6 bases; bases with no gene match: 4. The CDR3 has 14 residues. CDR3 DNA: TGTGCCAGCAGGACGGGACAGTACACCGGGGAGCTGTTTTTT. Residues: CASRTGQYTGELFF.

The gene calls are TRBV9 and TRBJ1-1, with no clear D. Germline V gene lookup returns CDR1 SGDLS and CDR2 YYNGEE. Deletions cut 0 bases from V and 0 bases from J, with 6 bases between. CDR3 length: 14 amino acids. The DNA of the CDR3 is TGTGCCAGCAGCGTAGAAGGCATGAACACTGAAGCTTTCTTT. Its protein is CASSVEGMNTEAFF.

V and J are TRBV4-1 and TRBJ1-5, with TRBD1 as a possible D gene (6 bases). The V and J ends lost 4 bases and 10 bases respectively, with 23 bases between them. The V gene's germline CDR1 is MGHRA and CDR2 YSYEKL. This CDR3 region has 16 residues. The CDR3 is CASSRLPGALDGPQHF. The CDR3 DNA reads TGCGCCAGCAGCCGCCTCCCGGGGGCGCTGGATGGACCCCAGCATTTT.

Turning to this clonotype: A clone one base away is much larger, so this may be a read error. J is TRBJ1-2 and V is TRBV7-2; 10 bases line up with TRBD1. Germline V gene sequence: CDR1 SGHTA, CDR2 FQGNSA. The CDR3 extends over 16 amino acids. The DNA of the CDR3 is TGTGCCGGCAGCTCCCCGCGACAGGGGGCGCCGAATGGCTACACCTTC. It codes for CAGSSPRQGAPNGYTF. The full variable domain, its missing parts supplied by reference TRBV7-2 and TRBJ1-2, is GAGVSQSPSNKVTEKGKDVELRCDPISGHTALYWYRQSLGQGLEFLIYFQGNSAPDKSGLPSDRFSAERTGGSVSTLTIQRTQQEDSAVYLCAGSSPRQGAPNGYTFGSGTRLTVV.

This clonotype was counted a few times. The gene calls are TRBV7-6 and TRBJ2-2; a possible D gene is TRBD1 (7 bases). The germline V gene encodes CDR1 SGHVS and CDR2 FNYEAQ. V shed 0 bases and J shed 4 bases, with 12 bases lying between them. CDR3 length equals 16 residues. The CDR3 sequence is CASSLARDSLTGELFF. The CDR3, as DNA: TGTGCCAGCAGCTTAGCGCGGGACAGTCTCACCGGGGAGCTGTTTTTT.

This clonotype occurred a few times. This chain connects TRBV6-2 or TRBV6-3 to TRBJ2-1, with TRBD2 matching over 7 bases. The CDR3 has 20 amino acids. Germline V gene lookup returns CDR1 MNHEY and CDR2 SVGEGT. V lost 2 bases, J lost 8 bases, and 24 bases stayed unmatched. The CDR3 loop is CASSYDARKESAGVDDEQFF. CDR3 nucleotides: TGTGCCAGCAGTTACGATGCCCGAAAGGAGTCGGCGGGGGTAGATGATGAGCAGTTCTTC.

This clonotype came up a few times. The chain couples TRBV7-6 to TRBJ2-7, with D hard to call. The V and J ends lost 3 bases and 0 bases respectively, with 9 bases between them. Germline CDR1 SGHVS, CDR2 FNYEAQ. The CDR3 spans 14 residues. The CDR3 DNA sequence: TGTGCCAGCAGCTTTATGCCGAGCTCCTACGAGCAGTACTTC. Translating gives CASSFMPSSYEQYF.

Comments on this clonotype: One base away lies a much larger clone, so this may be a sequencing read error. The chain is built from TRBV7-8 and TRBJ2-3, with 8 bases matching TRBD1. Germline CDR1 and CDR2: SGHVS and FQNEAQ. CDR3 length: 15 amino acids. CDR3 nucleotides: TGTGCCAGCAGCTTGCGGACAGGGAGCGGAGATATGCAGTATTTT. Protein: CASSLRTGSGDMQYF.

The chain employs TRBV29-1 and TRBJ1-2, with TRBD1 identical over 7 bases. CDR3 length equals 14 residues. The germline CDR1 and CDR2 sequences are SQVTM and ANQGSEA. Trimming cost V 4 bases and J 3 bases; bases outside gene matches: 8. This CDR3 reads CSVAGTERYYGYTF. The CDR3 DNA sequence: TGCAGCGTTGCCGGGACAGAACGTTACTATGGCTACACCTTC.